Below, one T cell receptor (beta chain) is given with its context. With V trimmed by 3 bases and J by 7 bases, 4 bases remained unmatched. Germline-derived CDR1 and CDR2 are SGDLS and YYNGEE. The CDR3 totals 14 residues. The data belong to a study of blood T cell repertoires in COVID-19. Original data processing: The authors estimated nucleated cell counts from reference gene primer amplification. The repertoire was sequenced with immunoSEQ multiplex PCR; TCRdb's copy has only in-frame clones and lacks some. V and J calls and clone size are copied from that table; D and trimming were computed from the DNA. The sample holds hundreds of thousands of clones, about nine tenths seen once. Patients of the Seattle cohort, enrolled during active infection, were followed longitudinally.

The clonotype comes from a woman under 40 with COVID-19, enrolled during active disease. The specimen was peripheral blood. The chain joins TRBV9 to TRBJ2-2; 9 bases are shared with TRBD1. The CDR3 spells CASSAAGQGGELFF. In DNA form, the CDR3 reads TGTGCCAGCAGCGCGGCGGGACAGGGCGGGGAGCTGTTTTTT.